These 14 T cell receptor beta chains came from one sample sequenced in a study of shared clonotypes between healthy human individuals. Generated by immunoSEQ multiplex PCR, the TCRdb table keeps only in-frame clones and is missing some. The profile covers roughly 660,000 clones, with 90% appearing a single time and 34% taken by the ten largest. Sequencing used memory CD8+ T cells from PBMCs. Regarding subset: CD45RO+ cells pooled with CCR7-negative TemRA cells. Receptors were obtained from a man aged 18-30 years in good health. Some clones in this sample may be carry-over from other donors' samples.

This clone was observed once. J is TRBJ2-6 and V is TRBV9; D call uncertain. V lost 0 bases to trimming and J lost 0 bases, with 7 bases between them. Germline values: CDR1 SGDLS, CDR2 YYNGEE. The CDR3 contains 16 residues. CDR3 DNA sequence: TGTGCCAGCAGCGTAGACCGGATCTCTGGGGCCAACGTCCTGACTTTC. This encodes CASSVDRISGANVLTF.

V gene TRBV11-1 combines with J gene TRBJ1-1; 8 bases are shared with TRBD1. V was pared by 5 bases and J by 5 bases, with 16 bases of the junction left unmatched. The CDR3 is 17 residues long. Germline V gene lookup returns CDR1 SGHAT and CDR2 FQDESV (reference sequence). The CDR3 DNA follows: TGTGCCAGCAGCCTACGCCCCAGGGGGCGATCGGGGACTGAAGCTTTCTTT. This codes for CASSLRPRGRSGTEAFF.

This chain joins TRBV7-9 and TRBJ2-7; 9 positions match TRBD2. The germline gives CDR1 SEHNR, CDR2 FQNEAQ (reference sequence). This CDR3 is built from 14 residues. The V gene end was trimmed by 6 bases and the J gene end by 2 bases; junction bases not matched to a gene: 5. DNA for the CDR3: TGTGCCAGCAGAGGGACTAGCCCCACCTACGAGCAGTACTTC. Translating gives CASRGTSPTYEQYF.

The chain carries TRBV19 and TRBJ2-7, with TRBD2 matching over 8 bases. Trimming at V came to 3 bases and at J to 5 bases, leaving 6 bases not matched to a gene. The CDR3 runs to 14 residues. Germline-derived CDR1 and CDR2 are LNHDA and SQIVND (reference sequence). The CDR3: CASSIGREADEQYF. In DNA form, the CDR3 reads TGTGCCAGTAGTATTGGGCGGGAGGCGGACGAGCAGTACTTC.

The J gene is TRBJ2-5, the V gene TRBV15; a weak D match, TRBD2 (7 bases). There are 15 residues in the CDR3. V lost 0 bases to trimming and J lost 5 bases, with 13 bases between them. Germline lookup yields CDR1 LNHNV and CDR2 YYDKDF (reference sequence). The CDR3 DNA sequence: TGTGCCACCAGCAGAGATTCGGGGGGCGCGGAGACCCAGTACTTC. It translates to CATSRDSGGAETQYF.

This chain uses TRBV13 with TRBJ2-2; D is unresolved. The germline V gene has CDR1 PRHDT and CDR2 FYEKMQ (reference sequence). The CDR3 covers 14 residues. V was clipped by 5 bases and J by 1 base, with 8 bases between them. CDR3 loop: CASSAGWNTGELFF. CDR3 nucleotides: TGTGCCAGCAGCGCTGGATGGAACACCGGGGAGCTGTTTTTT.

This rearrangement joins TRBV11-2 to TRBJ2-3; a weak D match, TRBD1 (6 bases). This CDR3 has 13 residues. Germline CDR1 SGHAT, CDR2 FQNNGV. Between the trimmed V and J ends, which lost 5 bases and 4 bases, there was a span of 10 bases. The chain's CDR3 is CASSQRQADTQYF. DNA of the CDR3: TGTGCCAGCAGCCAAAGACAGGCAGATACGCAGTATTTT. Combining the CDR3 with reference TRBV11-2 and TRBJ2-3 gives the whole variable domain EAGVAQSPRYKIIEKRQSVAFWCNPISGHATLYWYQQILGQGPKLLIQFQNNGVVDDSQLPKDRFSAERLKGVDSTLKIQPAKLEDSAVYLCASSQRQADTQYFGPGTRLTVL.

As regards this clone: Distinct nucleotide sequences in the sample also encode this CDR3. The V and J genes are TRBV25-1 and TRBJ2-5; D is ambiguous. Trimming removed 2 bases at V and 4 bases at J, with 2 bases between. The CDR3 is 11 amino acids. Germline V lookup: CDR1 MGHDK, CDR2 SYGVNS. In DNA form, the CDR3 reads TGTGCCAGCAGTGAAGGAGAGACCCAGTACTTC. Protein: CASSEGETQYF. Variable domain in full (rest from reference TRBV25-1 and TRBJ2-5): EADIYQTPRYLVIGTGKKITLECSQTMGHDKMYWYQQDPGMELHLIHYSYGVNSTEKGDLSSESTVSRIRTEHFPLTLESARPSHTSQYLCASSEGETQYFGPGTRLLVL.

The chain carries TRBV19 and TRBJ2-7; 8 bases align to TRBD2. The CDR3 length is 16 residues. V shed 3 bases and J 0 bases; nucleotides not matched to a gene: 7. Germline V gives CDR1 LNHDA, CDR2 SQIVND (reference sequence). The CDR3 is CASSIFGAGASYEQYF. CDR3 sequence (DNA): TGTGCCAGTAGTATTTTCGGAGCGGGAGCCTCCTACGAGCAGTACTTC.

The gene calls are TRBV30 and TRBJ2-2; no definite D call. The CDR3 has 15 amino acids. CDR1 and CDR2 from the germline V gene are GTSNPN and SVGIG (reference sequence). The ends were cut back, 0 bases at V and 2 bases at J, with 10 bases in the middle. The CDR3: CAWSVSLTNTGELFF. The CDR3 DNA is TGTGCCTGGAGTGTCTCTCTCACCAACACCGGGGAGCTGTTTTTT.

CDR3 nucleotides: TGTGCCACCGTCACCCGGGGGACGGGGTTCACTGAAGCTTTCTTT. It is translated as CATVTRGTGFTEAFF. The chain employs TRBV5-4 and TRBJ1-1; TRBD1 might be the D (5 bases). This CDR3 contains 15 residues. Germline V lookup: CDR1 SGHNT, CDR2 YYREEE (reference sequence). V lost 9 bases and J lost 4, with 22 bases in between.

The chain is built from TRBV5-5 and TRBJ2-7, with D perhaps matching TRBD2 (6 bases). V shed 1 base and J shed 2 bases, with 13 bases lying between them. In germline, CDR1 is SGHKS, CDR2 YYEKEE (reference sequence). The CDR3 runs to 15 residues. The CDR3 here is CASSLHGGGTYEQYF. DNA for the CDR3: TGTGCCAGCAGCTTGCACGGGGGAGGCACCTACGAGCAGTACTTC.

A few counts support this clone. The chain recombines TRBV6-5 with TRBJ1-1; D ambiguous. The V end was cut by 4 bases, the J end by 7 bases, with 13 bases between. CDR1 MNHEY and CDR2 SVGAGI come from the germline V gene. The CDR3 has 13 amino acids. The CDR3, as DNA: TGTGCCAGCAGTTTCGGGGAGGAGGATGAAGCTTTCTTT. Translating it yields CASSFGEEDEAFF.

The chain recombines TRBV4-2 with TRBJ1-4; D gene unclear. Trimming took off 2 bases at V and 3 bases at J, with 10 bases between the two ends. This CDR3 is 15 amino acids long. CDR1 is LGHNA, CDR2 YNFKEQ, per germline. The CDR3 protein is CASSQYRQANEKLFF. CDR3 nucleotide sequence: TGTGCCAGCAGCCAATACCGTCAGGCTAATGAAAAACTGTTTTTT.